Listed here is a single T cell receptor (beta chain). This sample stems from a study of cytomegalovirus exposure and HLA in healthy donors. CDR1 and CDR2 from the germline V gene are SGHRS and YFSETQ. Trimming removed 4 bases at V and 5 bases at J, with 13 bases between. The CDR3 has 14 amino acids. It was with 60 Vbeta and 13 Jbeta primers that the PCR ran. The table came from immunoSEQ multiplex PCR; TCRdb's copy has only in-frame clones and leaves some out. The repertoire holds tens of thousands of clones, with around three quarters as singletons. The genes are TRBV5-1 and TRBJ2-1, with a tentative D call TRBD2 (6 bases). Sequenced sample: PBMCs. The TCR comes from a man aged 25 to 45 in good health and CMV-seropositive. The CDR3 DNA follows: TGCGCCAGCAGCACGAACGGGGGACACAATGAGCAGTTCTTC. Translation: CASSTNGGHNEQFF.